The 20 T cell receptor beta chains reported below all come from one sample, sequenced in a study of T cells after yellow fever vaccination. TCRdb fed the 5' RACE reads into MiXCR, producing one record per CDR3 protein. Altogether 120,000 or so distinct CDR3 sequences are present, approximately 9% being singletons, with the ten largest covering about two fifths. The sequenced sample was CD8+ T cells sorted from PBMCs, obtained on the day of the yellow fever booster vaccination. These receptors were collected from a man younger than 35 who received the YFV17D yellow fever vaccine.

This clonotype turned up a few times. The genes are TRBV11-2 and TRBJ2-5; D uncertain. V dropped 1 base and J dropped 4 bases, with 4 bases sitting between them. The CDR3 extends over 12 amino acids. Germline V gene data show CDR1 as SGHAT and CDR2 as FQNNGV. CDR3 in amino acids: CASSLVRETQYF. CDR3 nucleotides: TGTGCCAGCAGCTTAGTTCGAGAGACCCAGTACTTC.

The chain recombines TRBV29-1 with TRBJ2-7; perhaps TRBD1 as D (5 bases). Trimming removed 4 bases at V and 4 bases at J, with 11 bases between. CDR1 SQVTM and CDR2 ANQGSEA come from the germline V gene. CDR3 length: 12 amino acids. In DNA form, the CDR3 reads TGCAGCGTTGCGACAGTCGGATACGAGCAGTACTTC. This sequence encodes CSVATVGYEQYF.

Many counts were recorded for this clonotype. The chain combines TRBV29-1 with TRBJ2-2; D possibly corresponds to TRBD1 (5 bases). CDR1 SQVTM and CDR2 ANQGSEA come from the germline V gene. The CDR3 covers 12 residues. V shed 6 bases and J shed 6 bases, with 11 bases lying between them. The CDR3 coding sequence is TGCAGCGTATTTAGGGGTTCCGGGGAGCTGTTTTTT. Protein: CSVFRGSGELFF.

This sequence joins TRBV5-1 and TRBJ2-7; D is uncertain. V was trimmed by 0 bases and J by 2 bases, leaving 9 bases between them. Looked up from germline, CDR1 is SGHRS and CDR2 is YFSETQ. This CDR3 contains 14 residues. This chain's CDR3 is CASSLDGDTYEQYV. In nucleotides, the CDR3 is TGCGCCAGCAGCTTGGATGGGGATACCTACGAGCAGTACGTC.

This CDR3 reads CASSEGRGRANVLTF. The CDR3 region has the DNA TGTGCCAGTAGTGAGGGCAGGGGTAGGGCCAACGTCCTGACTTTC. This chain uses TRBV19 with TRBJ2-6; D is perhaps TRBD1 (6 bases). This CDR3 contains 15 residues. Looked up from germline, CDR1 is LNHDA and CDR2 is SQIVND (reference sequence). V gave up 5 bases and J gave up 5 bases, with 13 bases separating them.

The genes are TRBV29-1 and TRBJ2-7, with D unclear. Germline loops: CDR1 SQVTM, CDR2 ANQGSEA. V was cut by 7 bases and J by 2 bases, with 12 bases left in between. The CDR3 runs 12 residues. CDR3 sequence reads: CSASGRAYEQYF. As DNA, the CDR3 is TGCAGCGCCAGTGGCAGAGCCTACGAGCAGTACTTC.

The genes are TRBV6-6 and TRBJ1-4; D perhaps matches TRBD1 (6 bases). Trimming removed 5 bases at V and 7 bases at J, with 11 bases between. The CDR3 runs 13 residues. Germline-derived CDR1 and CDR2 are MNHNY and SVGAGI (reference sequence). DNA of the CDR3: TGTGCCAGCAGTAGGGGGGGCTTTGAAAAACTGTTTTTT. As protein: CASSRGGFEKLFF.

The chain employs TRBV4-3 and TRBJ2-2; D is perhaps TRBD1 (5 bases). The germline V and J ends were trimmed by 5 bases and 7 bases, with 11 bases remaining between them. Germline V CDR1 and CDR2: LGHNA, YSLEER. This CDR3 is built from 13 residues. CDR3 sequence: CASSTRQRGELFF. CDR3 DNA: TGCGCCAGCAGCACCCGACAGCGCGGGGAGCTGTTTTTT.

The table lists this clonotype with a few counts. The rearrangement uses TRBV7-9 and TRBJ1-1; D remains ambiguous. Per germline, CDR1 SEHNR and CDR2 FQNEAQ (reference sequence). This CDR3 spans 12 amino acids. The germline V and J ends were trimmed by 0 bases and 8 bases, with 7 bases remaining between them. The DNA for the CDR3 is TGTGCCAGCAGCTTAGCCTCGGGCGAAGCTTTCTTT. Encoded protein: CASSLASGEAFF. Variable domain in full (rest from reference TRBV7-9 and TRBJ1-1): DTGVSQNPRHKITKRGQNVTFRCDPISEHNRLYWYRQTLGQGPEFLTYFQNEAQLEKSRLLSDRFSAERPKGSFSTLEIQRTEQGDSAMYLCASSLASGEAFFGQGTRLTVV.

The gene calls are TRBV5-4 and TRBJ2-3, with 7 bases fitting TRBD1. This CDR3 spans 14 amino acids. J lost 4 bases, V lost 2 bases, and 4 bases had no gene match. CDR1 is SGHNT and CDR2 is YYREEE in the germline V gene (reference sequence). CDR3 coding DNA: TGTGCCAGCAGCTTCACAGGGGTTCCAGATACGCAGTATTTT. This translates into CASSFTGVPDTQYF.

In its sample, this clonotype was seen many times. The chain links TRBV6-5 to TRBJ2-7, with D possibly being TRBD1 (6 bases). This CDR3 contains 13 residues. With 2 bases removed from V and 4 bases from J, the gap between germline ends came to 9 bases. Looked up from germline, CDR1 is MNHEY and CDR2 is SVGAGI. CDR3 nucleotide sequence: TGTGCCAGCAGTTACGACAGGTCTTACGAGCAGTACTTC. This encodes CASSYDRSYEQYF.

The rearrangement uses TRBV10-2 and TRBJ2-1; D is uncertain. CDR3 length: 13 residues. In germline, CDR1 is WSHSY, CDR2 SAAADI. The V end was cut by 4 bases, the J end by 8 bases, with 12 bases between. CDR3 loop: CASSVTLGDEQFF. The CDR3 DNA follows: TGCGCCAGCAGTGTTACGCTAGGCGATGAGCAGTTCTTC.

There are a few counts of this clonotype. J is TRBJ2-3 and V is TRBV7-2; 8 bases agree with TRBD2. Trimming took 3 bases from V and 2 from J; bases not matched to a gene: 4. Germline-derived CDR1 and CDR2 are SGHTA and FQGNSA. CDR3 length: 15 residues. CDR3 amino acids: CASSFVGGATDTQYF. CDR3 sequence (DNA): TGTGCCAGCAGCTTCGTCGGGGGGGCCACAGATACGCAGTATTTT.

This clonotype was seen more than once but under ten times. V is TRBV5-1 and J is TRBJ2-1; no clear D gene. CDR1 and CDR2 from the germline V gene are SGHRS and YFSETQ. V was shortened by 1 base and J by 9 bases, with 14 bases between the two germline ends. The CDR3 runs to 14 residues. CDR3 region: CASSLILTASEQFF. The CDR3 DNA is TGCGCCAGCAGCTTGATCCTGACTGCTAGTGAGCAGTTCTTC.

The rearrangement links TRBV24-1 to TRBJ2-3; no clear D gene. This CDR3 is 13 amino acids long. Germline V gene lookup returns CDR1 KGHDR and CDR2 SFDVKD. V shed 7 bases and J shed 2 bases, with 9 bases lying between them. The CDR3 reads CATRSPITDTQYF. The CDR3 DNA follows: TGTGCCACCAGAAGCCCCATCACAGATACGCAGTATTTT.

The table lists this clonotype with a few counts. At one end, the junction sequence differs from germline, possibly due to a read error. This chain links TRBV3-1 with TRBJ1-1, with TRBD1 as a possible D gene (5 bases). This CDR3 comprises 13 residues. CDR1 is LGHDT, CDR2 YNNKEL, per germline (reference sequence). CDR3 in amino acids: CASSHTGQQGGAF. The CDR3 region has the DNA TGTGCCAGCAGCCATACGGGCCAGCAGGGAGGGGCTTTT.

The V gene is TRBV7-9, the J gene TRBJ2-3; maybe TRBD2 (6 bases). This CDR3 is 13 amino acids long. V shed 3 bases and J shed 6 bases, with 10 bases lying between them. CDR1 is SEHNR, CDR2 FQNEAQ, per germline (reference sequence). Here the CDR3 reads CASSLEGLDTQYF. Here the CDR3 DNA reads TGTGCCAGCAGCTTGGAGGGACTGGATACGCAGTATTTT.

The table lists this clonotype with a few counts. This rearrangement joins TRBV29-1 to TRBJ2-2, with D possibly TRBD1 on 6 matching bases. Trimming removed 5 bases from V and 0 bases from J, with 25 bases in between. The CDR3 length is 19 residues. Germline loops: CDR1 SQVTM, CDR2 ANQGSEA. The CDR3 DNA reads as TGCAGCGTTCTTATCGCGAACGGGCAGGGGCCCGCGAACACCGGGGAGCTGTTTTTT. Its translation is CSVLIANGQGPANTGELFF.

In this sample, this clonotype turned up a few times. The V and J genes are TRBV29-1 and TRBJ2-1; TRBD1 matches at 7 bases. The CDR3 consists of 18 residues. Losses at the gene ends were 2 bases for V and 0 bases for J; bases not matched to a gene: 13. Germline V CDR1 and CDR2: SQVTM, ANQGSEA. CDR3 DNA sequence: TGCAGCGTTGAATGGTCAGGGGGTCCCATAAGCTCCTACAATGAGCAGTTCTTC. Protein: CSVEWSGGPISSYNEQFF.

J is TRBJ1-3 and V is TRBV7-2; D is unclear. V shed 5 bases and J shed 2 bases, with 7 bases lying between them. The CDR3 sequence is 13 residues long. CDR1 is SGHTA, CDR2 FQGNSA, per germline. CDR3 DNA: TGTGCCAGCAGCGATGTACCTGGAAACACCATATATTTT. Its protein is CASSDVPGNTIYF. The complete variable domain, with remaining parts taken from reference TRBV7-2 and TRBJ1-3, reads GAGVSQSPSNKVTEKGKDVELRCDPISGHTALYWYRQSLGQGLEFLIYFQGNSAPDKSGLPSDRFSAERTGGSVSTLTIQRTQQEDSAVYLCASSDVPGNTIYFGEGSWLTVV.